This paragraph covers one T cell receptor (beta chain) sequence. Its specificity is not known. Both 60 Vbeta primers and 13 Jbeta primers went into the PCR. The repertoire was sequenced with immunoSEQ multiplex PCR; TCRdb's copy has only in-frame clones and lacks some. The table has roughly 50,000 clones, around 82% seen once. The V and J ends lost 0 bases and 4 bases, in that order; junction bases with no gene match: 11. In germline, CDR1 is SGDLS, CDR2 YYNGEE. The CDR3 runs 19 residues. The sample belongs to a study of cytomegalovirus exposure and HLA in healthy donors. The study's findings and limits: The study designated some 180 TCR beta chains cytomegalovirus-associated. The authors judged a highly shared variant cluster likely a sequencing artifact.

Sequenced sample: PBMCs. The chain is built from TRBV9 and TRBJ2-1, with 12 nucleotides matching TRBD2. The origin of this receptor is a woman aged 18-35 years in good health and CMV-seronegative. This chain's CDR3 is CASSVGGTSGSRTYNEQFF. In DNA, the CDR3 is TGTGCCAGCAGCGTAGGGGGGACTAGCGGGTCTCGGACGTACAATGAGCAGTTCTTC. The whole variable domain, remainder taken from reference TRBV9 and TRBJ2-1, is DSGVTQTPKHLITATGQRVTLRCSPRSGDLSVYWYQQSLDQGLQFLIQYYNGEERAKGNILERFSAQQFPDLHSELNLSSLELGDSALYFCASSVGGTSGSRTYNEQFFGPGTRLTVL.